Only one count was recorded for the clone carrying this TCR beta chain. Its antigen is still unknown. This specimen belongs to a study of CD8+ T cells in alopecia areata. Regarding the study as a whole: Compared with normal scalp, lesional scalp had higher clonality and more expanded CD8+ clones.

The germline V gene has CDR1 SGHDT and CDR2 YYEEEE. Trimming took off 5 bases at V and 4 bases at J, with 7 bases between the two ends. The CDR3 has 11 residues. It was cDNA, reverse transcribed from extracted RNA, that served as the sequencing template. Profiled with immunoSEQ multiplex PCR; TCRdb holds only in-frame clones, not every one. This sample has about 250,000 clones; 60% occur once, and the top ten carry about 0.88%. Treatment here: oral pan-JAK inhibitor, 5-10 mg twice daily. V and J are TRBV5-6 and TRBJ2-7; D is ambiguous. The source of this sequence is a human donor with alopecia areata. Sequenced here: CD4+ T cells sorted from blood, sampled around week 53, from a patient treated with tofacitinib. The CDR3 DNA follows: TGTGCCAGCAGTAAATTGTACGAGCAGTACTTC. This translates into CASSKLYEQYF.